Presented here are 12 T cell receptor beta chains from one specimen sequenced in a study of T cell changes during pregnancy in multiple sclerosis. TCRdb keeps only in-frame clones here, not all; method: immunoSEQ multiplex PCR. The data show some 44,000 clones, about 87% seen once. Here the sequenced sample was CD4+ T cells from peripheral blood mononuclear cells, taken in the second trimester of pregnancy. These receptors all stem from a female donor with multiple sclerosis, enrolled in a pregnancy study.

This chain connects TRBV11-2 to TRBJ2-5; 10 bases map to TRBD2. J gave up 4 bases and V 3 bases, and 5 bases lay outside the gene matches. This CDR3 is 15 amino acids long. Germline loops: CDR1 SGHAT, CDR2 FQNNGV. CDR3 sequence reads: CASSFLAGDGETQYF. In DNA form, the CDR3 reads TGTGCCAGCAGCTTCCTAGCGGGAGATGGAGAGACCCAGTACTTC.

In this sample, this clone turned up once. The V and J genes are TRBV29-1 and TRBJ2-7; 8 bases agree with TRBD2. Trimming took 2 bases from V and 2 from J; bases not matched to a gene: 8. There are 15 residues in the CDR3. Germline V gene lookup returns CDR1 SQVTM and CDR2 ANQGSEA. CDR3 nucleotide sequence: TGCAGCGTTGAACGGCCTAGCGGGTCTACCTACGAGCAGTACTTC. This gives the protein CSVERPSGSTYEQYF.

CDR3 region: CASSYSGRVSADTQYF. The CDR3 bases are TGTGCCAGCAGTTACTCCGGGCGGGTGTCAGCAGATACGCAGTATTTT. V gene TRBV6-5 combines with J gene TRBJ2-3, with D possibly TRBD2 on 5 matching bases. This CDR3 comprises 16 residues. CDR1 is MNHEY and CDR2 is SVGAGI in the germline V gene. V lost 0 bases to trimming and J lost 4 bases, with 14 bases between them.

The chain has TRBV19 and TRBJ2-7, with D maybe TRBD1 (6 bases). The length of the CDR3 is 19 residues. Trimming left V 5 bases short and J 2 bases short, with 28 bases between. Looked up from germline, CDR1 is LNHDA and CDR2 is SQIVND (reference sequence). The CDR3 DNA sequence: TGTGCCAGTAGTGTCAATCTCCCCTTCTTTCAGGACAGTCCCTACGAGCAGTACTTC. This encodes CASSVNLPFFQDSPYEQYF.

The chain has TRBV14 and TRBJ2-1, with 10 bases lining up with TRBD2. This CDR3 is 15 amino acids long. CDR1 is SGHDN, CDR2 FVKESK, per germline. J lost 7 bases, V lost 0 bases, and 3 bases had no gene match. The DNA for the CDR3 is TGTGCCAGCAGCCAAGAGTATAGCGGGAGGAATGAGCAGTTCTTC. Protein product: CASSQEYSGRNEQFF.

V is TRBV6-1 and J is TRBJ2-7; TRBD1 is a possible D gene (5 bases). This CDR3 region has 13 residues. Per the germline V gene, CDR1 is MNHNS and CDR2 is SASEGT. Trimming cost V 4 bases and J 2 bases, with 9 bases left between them. The CDR3 loop reads CASSATVTYEQYF. The CDR3 DNA is TGTGCCAGCAGTGCGACAGTGACCTACGAGCAGTACTTC.

The CDR3 sequence is CASSQAGTSGTTGELFF. The CDR3 DNA sequence: TGTGCCAGCAGCCAGGCCGGGACTAGCGGGACAACCGGGGAGCTGTTTTTT. The chain employs TRBV4-2 and TRBJ2-2; 13 bases match TRBD2. Trimming cost V 3 bases and J 5 bases; bases outside gene matches: 6. The CDR3 contains 17 residues. The germline CDR1 and CDR2 sequences are LGHNA and YNFKEQ.

The J gene is TRBJ1-2, the V gene TRBV5-4; 8 bases are a match to TRBD1. The CDR3 length is 15 residues. V shed 2 bases and J 3 bases; nucleotides not matched to a gene: 6. The germline gives CDR1 SGHNT, CDR2 YYREEE (reference sequence). CDR3 region: CASSLSAGGDYGYTF. CDR3 nucleotides: TGTGCCAGCAGCTTATCGGCAGGGGGCGACTATGGCTACACCTTC.

This clone was counted a single time. The chain is built from TRBV5-6 and TRBJ2-7; the match to TRBD1 covers 8 bases. Germline CDR1 is SGHDT and CDR2 is YYEEEE. J lost 3 bases, V lost 3 bases, and 5 bases had no gene match. This CDR3 is built from 14 residues. The CDR3 sequence is CASSSDDRGYEQYF. Written as DNA, the CDR3 is TGTGCCAGCAGCTCCGACGACAGGGGCTACGAGCAGTACTTC.

V usage is TRBV28 and J usage is TRBJ2-7; 13 bases map to TRBD2. The CDR3 sequence is 15 residues long. CDR1 is MDHEN, CDR2 SYDVKM, per germline. With 5 bases clipped from V and 3 bases from J, the junction kept 4 bases outside the gene matches. The DNA of the CDR3 is TGTGCCAGCAGTAGACTAGCGGGAGGCATCTACGAGCAGTACTTC. Amino acid sequence: CASSRLAGGIYEQYF. Supplemented by reference TRBV28 and TRBJ2-7, the full variable domain reads DVKVTQSSRYLVKRTGEKVFLECVQDMDHENMFWYRQDPGLGLRLIYFSYDVKMKEKGDIPEGYSVSREKKERFSLILESASTNQTSMYLCASSRLAGGIYEQYFGPGTRLTVT.

The genes are TRBV5-6 and TRBJ1-1; 7 bases map to TRBD1. V lost 5 bases and J lost 0; bases outside the gene matches: 10. The V gene's germline CDR1 is SGHDT and CDR2 YYEEEE. The CDR3 has 16 amino acids. The DNA of the CDR3 is TGTGCCAGCAGTTTGCAGGGGGTCTCTATGAACACTGAAGCTTTCTTT. It is translated as CASSLQGVSMNTEAFF.

V gene TRBV20-1 combines with J gene TRBJ2-1; maybe TRBD2 (5 bases). This CDR3 region has 11 residues. Between the trimmed V and J ends, which lost 6 bases and 12 bases, there was a span of 15 bases. CDR1 and CDR2 from the germline V gene are DFQATT and SNEGSKA (reference sequence). The CDR3 loop reads CSAVLPEGQFF. DNA for the CDR3: TGCAGTGCCGTCCTTCCCGAGGGGCAGTTCTTC.